The 17 T cell receptor beta chains below all came from one sample that was sequenced in a study of T cells after yellow fever vaccination. TCRdb reprocessed the 5' RACE reads with MiXCR, giving one entry per CDR3 protein. Here the sample spans nearly 550,000 distinct CDR3 sequences, about a fifth being singletons. The sequenced sample was PBMCs, obtained 15 days after the yellow fever booster vaccination. These receptors were collected from a young man who received the YFV17D yellow fever vaccine.

This clonotype has only a few counts. The chain combines TRBV5-1 with TRBJ2-4; D is unclear. With 0 bases removed from V and 3 bases from J, the gap between germline ends came to 7 bases. CDR3 length: 14 amino acids. Germline V gene lookup returns CDR1 SGHRS and CDR2 YFSETQ. The CDR3 loop is CASSLGPHKNIQYF. The CDR3 DNA reads TGCGCCAGCAGCTTGGGTCCCCACAAAAACATTCAGTACTTC. The full variable domain, with the rest looked up from reference TRBV5-1 and TRBJ2-4, is KAGVTQTPRYLIKTRGQQVTLSCSPISGHRSVSWYQQTPGQGLQFLFEYFSETQRNKGNFPGRFSGRQFSNSRSEMNVSTLELGDSALYLCASSLGPHKNIQYFGAGTRLSVL.

V gene TRBV5-1 combines with J gene TRBJ2-5; 10 positions agree with TRBD2. V dropped 0 bases and J dropped 2; count of bases not matched to a gene: 4. CDR3 length equals 16 residues. CDR1 SGHRS and CDR2 YFSETQ come from the germline V gene. CDR3 sequence: CASSLALAGIQETQYF. The CDR3, as DNA: TGCGCCAGCAGCTTGGCACTAGCGGGGATTCAAGAGACCCAGTACTTC.

The CDR3: CASSQEGGYNSPLHF. The CDR3 nucleotides are TGCGCCAGCAGCCAAGAAGGAGGGTATAATTCACCCCTCCACTTT. The chain employs TRBV4-3 and TRBJ1-6; D is unresolved. Germline V gene data show CDR1 as LGHNA and CDR2 as YSLEER. Trimming removed 0 bases from V and 4 bases from J, with 7 bases in between. There are 15 residues in the CDR3.

This clonotype was observed a handful of times. The chain uses TRBV3-1 and TRBJ2-5; 9 bases line up with TRBD2. Unmatched junction bases numbered 5, after V lost 0 bases and J lost 0 bases. This CDR3 has 17 residues. Germline CDR1 is LGHDT and CDR2 is YNNKEL (reference sequence). Here the CDR3 DNA reads TGTGCCAGCAGCCAAGATAGGGCGGGAGGGTACCAAGAGACCCAGTACTTC. This sequence encodes CASSQDRAGGYQETQYF.

This chain connects TRBV9 to TRBJ2-6; D unclear. This CDR3 comprises 16 residues. The germline V and J ends were trimmed by 7 bases and 2 bases, with 16 bases remaining between them. The germline CDR1 and CDR2 sequences are SGDLS and YYNGEE. The CDR3 loop reads CASAPIAVAGANVLTF. CDR3 in DNA: TGTGCCAGCGCTCCCATCGCGGTTGCTGGGGCCAACGTCCTGACTTTC.

About this clonotype: The junction differs from germline at one of its ends, possibly a read error. This sequence joins TRBV20-1 and TRBJ2-1; 14 bases align to TRBD2. Germline CDR1 DFQATT, CDR2 SNEGSKA (reference sequence). The CDR3 is 16 amino acids. CDR3 loop: CCAREPGLAGANEQFF. DNA of the CDR3: TGCTGTGCTAGAGAACCGGGACTAGCGGGAGCCAATGAGCAGTTCTTC.

This clonotype was detected only a few times. The rearrangement joins TRBV20-1 to TRBJ2-2, with D unresolved. The germline gives CDR1 DFQATT, CDR2 SNEGSKA (reference sequence). CDR3 length: 15 amino acids. The germline V and J ends were trimmed by 0 bases and 2 bases, with 10 bases remaining between them. The CDR3, as DNA: TGCAGTGCTAGAGAGAATAGCCGCAACACCGGGGAGCTGTTTTTT. Amino acid sequence: CSARENSRNTGELFF.

The chain is built from TRBV2 and TRBJ2-7, with a tentative D call TRBD2 (7 bases). The CDR3 loop spans 15 amino acids. V gave up 7 bases and J gave up 2 bases, with 18 bases separating them. Germline V CDR1 and CDR2: SNHLY, FYNNEI. The CDR3 loop is CASMGGGPNTYEQYF. CDR3 nucleotide sequence: TGTGCCAGCATGGGGGGGGGCCCGAACACCTACGAGCAGTACTTC.

CDR3 nucleotides: TGTGCCAGCAGCTTAGAGGAGGGTGGAAAATTCTTC. Translated, it gives CASSLEEGGKFF. The chain carries TRBV7-2 and TRBJ2-1; TRBD2 might be the D (6 bases). Germline V gives CDR1 SGHTA, CDR2 FQGNSA. Trimming cost V 1 base and J 16 bases, with 14 bases left between them. CDR3 length: 12 residues. Full variable domain (outside the CDR3, taken from reference TRBV7-2 and TRBJ2-1): GAGVSQSPSNKVTEKGKDVELRCDPISGHTALYWYRQSLGQGLEFLIYFQGNSAPDKSGLPSDRFSAERTGGSVSTLTIQRTQQEDSAVYLCASSLEEGGKFFGPGTRLTVL.

Here the CDR3 reads CASSSKTSGVHTDTQYF. For the CDR3, the DNA is TGCGCCAGCAGCTCCAAGACTAGCGGAGTTCACACAGATACGCAGTATTTT. The gene calls are TRBV5-1 and TRBJ2-3; 9 bases match TRBD2. Germline V lookup: CDR1 SGHRS, CDR2 YFSETQ. This CDR3 is built from 17 residues. V lost 3 bases and J lost 2; bases outside the gene matches: 10.

The chain carries TRBV29-1 and TRBJ2-1; D is undetermined. Germline loops: CDR1 SQVTM, CDR2 ANQGSEA. The CDR3 is 14 residues long. V was pared by 0 bases and J by 6 bases, with 12 bases between. CDR3 amino acids: CSVEDSVHLNEQFF. CDR3 nucleotide sequence: TGCAGCGTTGAAGATAGTGTACATCTCAATGAGCAGTTCTTC.

This clonotype was seen more than once but under ten times. The chain has TRBV9 and TRBJ2-1; 7 nucleotides match TRBD2. Unmatched junction bases numbered 12, after V lost 0 bases and J lost 0 bases. CDR3 size: 19 residues. Germline V gene lookup returns CDR1 SGDLS and CDR2 YYNGEE. This chain's CDR3 is CASSVGLSAGASSYNEQFF. Here the CDR3 DNA reads TGTGCCAGCAGCGTAGGTCTTTCGGCGGGAGCAAGCTCCTACAATGAGCAGTTCTTC.

This clonotype was seen a handful of times. The chain combines TRBV5-1 with TRBJ2-3; D remains unclear. In germline, CDR1 is SGHRS, CDR2 YFSETQ. The CDR3 totals 14 residues. The V end lost 7 bases, the J end lost 0 bases, and 12 bases lay between the germline ends. CDR3 amino acids: CASAVSSSTDTQYF. CDR3 in DNA: TGCGCCAGCGCCGTGTCCTCAAGCACAGATACGCAGTATTTT. Full variable domain (rest looked up from reference TRBV5-1 and TRBJ2-3): KAGVTQTPRYLIKTRGQQVTLSCSPISGHRSVSWYQQTPGQGLQFLFEYFSETQRNKGNFPGRFSGRQFSNSRSEMNVSTLELGDSALYLCASAVSSSTDTQYFGPGTRLTVL.

This clonotype was picked up a small number of times. This rearrangement joins TRBV5-6 to TRBJ2-7; D may be TRBD2 (5 bases). CDR1 and CDR2 from the germline V gene are SGHDT and YYEEEE. This CDR3 has 18 amino acids. The ends were cut back, 3 bases at V and 2 bases at J, with 24 bases in the middle. DNA for the CDR3: TGTGCCAGCAGCTGGGCTCCCGTTGCGGGCGTGGGGACCTACGAGCAGTACTTC. It yields the protein CASSWAPVAGVGTYEQYF.

This clonotype was found a few times. The J gene is TRBJ2-3, the V gene TRBV5-4, with TRBD1 matching over 8 bases. This CDR3 contains 19 residues. The V segment lost 0 bases and the J segment 0 bases; nucleotides outside the gene matches: 12. The germline V gene has CDR1 SGHNT and CDR2 YYREEE (reference sequence). CDR3 in amino acids: CASSLGLGQAISSTDTQYF. The CDR3 DNA reads TGTGCCAGCAGCTTGGGGCTGGGACAGGCGATTTCTAGCACAGATACGCAGTATTTT. The full variable domain, in which reference TRBV5-4 and TRBJ2-3 provide the parts outside the CDR3, is ETGVTQSPTHLIKTRGQQVTLRCSSQSGHNTVSWYQQALGQGPQFIFQYYREEENGRGNFPPRFSGLQFPNYSSELNVNALELDDSALYLCASSLGLGQAISSTDTQYFGPGTRLTVL.

This clonotype turned up a few times. The V and J genes are TRBV29-1 and TRBJ2-1; D unresolved. V lost 8 bases to trimming and J lost 6 bases, with 14 bases between them. Per germline, CDR1 SQVTM and CDR2 ANQGSEA. This CDR3 is 12 amino acids long. CDR3 DNA: TGCAGCCCAACGAGACCTGGCAATGAGCAGTTCTTC. It encodes CSPTRPGNEQFF.

This clonotype has a handful of counts. This chain uses TRBV3-1 with TRBJ2-5, with 11 bases that match TRBD2. V lost 1 base and J lost 1; bases outside the gene matches: 2. This CDR3 region has 16 residues. Per the germline V gene, CDR1 is LGHDT and CDR2 is YNNKEL (reference sequence). The CDR3 DNA reads as TGTGCCAGCAGCCAAGGGACTAGCGGGCCCCAAGAGACCCAGTACTTC. Its translation: CASSQGTSGPQETQYF.